This T cell receptor beta chain was observed in a study of T cells after yellow fever vaccination. Using its own MiXCR run on the 5' RACE reads, TCRdb lists one record per CDR3 protein. This sample has a few hundred thousand distinct CDR3 sequences, with under 14% found just once. CDR3 size: 14 residues. The ends were cut back, 5 bases at V and 5 bases at J, with 15 bases in the middle. CDR1 is SEHNR and CDR2 is FQNEAQ in the germline V gene (reference sequence). This clonotype was seen a handful of times. As yet, its antigen is unknown. Study conclusions and caveats: A small share of clonotypes appeared in both CD4 and CD8 compartments.

The rearrangement joins TRBV7-9 to TRBJ2-5; possible D gene TRBD1, 6 bases. This sequence was found in a man aged 18 to 30 who received the YFV17D yellow fever vaccine. The sequencing used PBMCs, collected on the day of the first yellow fever vaccination. This CDR3 is CASSIRTAWETQYF. The DNA of the CDR3 is TGTGCCAGCAGCATACGGACAGCCTGGGAGACCCAGTACTTC.